The TCR beta chain under discussion was sequenced for a study of patients with pleural tuberculosis. Each CDR3 protein gets one entry after TCRdb re-called the reads with MiXCR. The top ten hold 16% of the sample, which has under 65,000 distinct CDR3 sequences, less than 8% seen once. Germline V lookup: CDR1 MNHEY, CDR2 SVGAGI. The CDR3 extends over 13 amino acids. Trimming cost V 4 bases and J 2 bases, with 8 bases left between them. This clonotype was observed many times. The clonotype was recovered from a human donor with pleural tuberculosis. The chain combines TRBV6-5 with TRBJ1-2; no reliable D call. The CDR3 region is CASSLMGNYGYTF. Here the CDR3 DNA reads TGTGCCAGCAGTTTGATGGGAAACTATGGCTACACCTTC.